The 32 T cell receptor beta chains given below trace back to one sample, sequenced in a study of T cells in Graves' hyperthyroidism and ophthalmopathy. Template material for amplifying TCR beta CDR3 regions consisted of RNA transcripts. The TCR CDR3 first-round RT-PCR relied on the HTBI primer set. TCRdb independently ran MiXCR on the multiplex PCR reads; one entry per CDR3 protein. The sample includes about 690,000 distinct CDR3 sequences, 17% of them seen just once. The source material was blood. The receptors here all came from a man in his forties or fifties with Graves' hyperthyroidism.

The chain combines TRBV27 with TRBJ2-1, with 12 bases lining up with TRBD1. The CDR3 totals 18 residues. CDR1 and CDR2 (germline): MNHEY, SMNVEV (reference sequence). The ends lost 4 bases at V and 3 bases at J; junction bases unmatched: 10. CDR3 region: CASSSGTGGLGIYNEQFF. The CDR3 nucleotides read TGTGCCAGCAGTTCCGGGACAGGGGGCCTAGGGATCTACAATGAGCAGTTCTTC.

This clonotype was seen repeatedly, ten times or more. J is TRBJ2-7 and V is TRBV5-1, with unresolved D. From germline, CDR1 is SGHRS and CDR2 YFSETQ. The CDR3 is 14 amino acids. V lost 0 bases and J 3 bases, leaving 10 bases between the germline ends. Written as DNA, the CDR3 is TGCGCCAGCAGCTTGGCCAGCAGTTACTACGAGCAGTACTTC. This gives the protein CASSLASSYYEQYF.

A few counts support this clonotype. This chain joins TRBV20-1 and TRBJ2-1; D tentatively reads TRBD1 or TRBD2 (5 bases each). The CDR3 consists of 14 residues. V gave up 6 bases and J gave up 4 bases, with 16 bases separating them. CDR1 DFQATT and CDR2 SNEGSKA come from the germline V gene (reference sequence). Here the CDR3 DNA reads TGCAGTGCACAATTGAGGGGCTATTACAATGAGCAGTTCTTC. Translation gives CSAQLRGYYNEQFF.

This clonotype was counted ten times or more. This chain connects TRBV6-2 or TRBV6-3 to TRBJ1-2; the match to TRBD1 covers 12 bases. V lost 4 bases and J lost 4; bases outside the gene matches: 10. The CDR3 is made up of 17 amino acids. Germline assignment: CDR1 MNHEY and CDR2 SVGEGT. The CDR3 sequence is CASSLPGQGAFSYGYTF. As DNA, the CDR3 is TGTGCCAGCAGTTTGCCGGGACAGGGGGCGTTCAGCTATGGCTACACCTTC.

This clonotype was detected ten times or more. The chain is built from TRBV7-2 and TRBJ2-1; 8 positions agree with TRBD2. The J segment lost 7 bases and the V segment lost 0 bases, leaving 14 bases of the junction unmatched. Germline lookup yields CDR1 SGHTA and CDR2 FQGNSA. The CDR3 runs 18 residues. The CDR3 protein is CASSLAPEGTRKMNEQFF. The CDR3 region has the DNA TGTGCCAGCAGCTTAGCCCCCGAAGGGACTAGAAAAATGAATGAGCAGTTCTTC.

The gene calls are TRBV28 and TRBJ1-2; a weak D match, TRBD1 (5 bases). The germline gives CDR1 MDHEN, CDR2 SYDVKM. V was trimmed by 2 bases and J by 2 bases, leaving 9 bases between them. This CDR3 has 14 residues. DNA for the CDR3: TGTGCCAGCAGTTTAGGGGACGAGAACTATGGCTACACCTTC. Amino acids: CASSLGDENYGYTF.

This clonotype has a handful of counts. The CDR3 region has the DNA TGCAGTGCTGGACGGGACCCCAATTCACCCCTCCACTTT. Its protein is CSAGRDPNSPLHF. The chain uses TRBV20-1 and TRBJ1-6; D may be TRBD1 (5 bases). CDR3 size: 13 residues. The germline V gene has CDR1 DFQATT and CDR2 SNEGSKA (reference sequence). V was shortened by 5 bases and J by 7 bases, with 12 bases between the two germline ends.

This clonotype was counted only a few times. The genes are TRBV14 and TRBJ2-7; D is possibly TRBD1 (5 bases). The CDR3 covers 15 residues. Trimming stripped 2 bases from V and 0 bases from J, with 11 bases between. Looked up from germline, CDR1 is SGHDN and CDR2 is FVKESK. The CDR3, as DNA: TGTGCCAGCAGCCAAAATGCTGACAGCTCCTACGAGCAGTACTTC. Protein sequence: CASSQNADSSYEQYF.

This clonotype came up many times. The rearrangement joins TRBV3-1 to TRBJ1-1; possibly TRBD1 for D (6 bases). V lost 3 bases and J 5 bases, leaving 16 bases between the germline ends. Germline V gene data show CDR1 as LGHDT and CDR2 as YNNKEL (reference sequence). The CDR3 contains 15 residues. In DNA, the CDR3 is TGTGCCAGCAGCCACCCCCCGGGGGGCGGGACTGAAGCTTTCTTT. This gives the protein CASSHPPGGGTEAFF.

V gene TRBV5-1 combines with J gene TRBJ2-7, with 10 bases identical to TRBD2. Germline values: CDR1 SGHRS, CDR2 YFSETQ. This CDR3 is 13 amino acids long. After removal of 3 bases from V and 5 bases from J, the junction contained 2 bases not matched to a gene. The CDR3 region is CASSSLAGNEQYF. Here the CDR3 DNA reads TGCGCCAGCAGCTCACTAGCGGGAAACGAGCAGTACTTC.

This clonotype was seen at least ten times. The CDR3 protein is CASRPLGRDNGYTF. In nucleotides, the CDR3 is TGTGCCAGCAGGCCCCTGGGGAGGGACAATGGCTACACCTTC. V usage is TRBV28 and J usage is TRBJ1-2; weak D call: TRBD1 (6 bases). Per the germline V gene, CDR1 is MDHEN and CDR2 is SYDVKM. The CDR3 has 14 residues. Between the trimmed V and J ends, which lost 6 bases and 6 bases, there was a span of 17 bases.

The CDR3 protein is CASSNPSTGPRGGYTF. CDR3 nucleotides: TGTGCCAGTAGCAACCCCTCGACAGGTCCGCGGGGTGGCTACACCTTC. This chain joins TRBV19 and TRBJ1-2, with TRBD1 as a possible D gene (6 bases). Looked up from germline, CDR1 is LNHDA and CDR2 is SQIVND (reference sequence). CDR3 length: 16 residues. V was pared by 6 bases and J by 7 bases, with 24 bases between. The whole variable domain, remainder taken from reference TRBV19 and TRBJ1-2, is DGGITQSPKYLFRKEGQNVTLSCEQNLNHDAMYWYRQDPGQGLRLIYYSQIVNDFQKGDIAEGYSVSREKKESFPLTVTSAQKNPTAFYLCASSNPSTGPRGGYTFGSGTRLTVV.

This clonotype came up a few times. J is TRBJ2-2 and V is TRBV13; D gene unclear. Germline lookup yields CDR1 PRHDT and CDR2 FYEKMQ (reference sequence). CDR3 size: 13 residues. V was cut by 2 bases and J by 5 bases, with 6 bases left in between. The CDR3 DNA reads TGTGCCAGCAGCTTACTGACGACCGGGGAGCTGTTTTTT. Translated, it gives CASSLLTTGELFF.

In this sample, this clonotype turned up many times. One junction end disagrees with the germline gene, perhaps due to a read error. The rearrangement joins TRBV29-1 to TRBJ1-1; 7 bases match TRBD1. The CDR3 is made up of 13 amino acids. CDR1 is SQVTM, CDR2 ANQGSEA, per germline. The CDR3 region has the DNA TGCAGCATTGACAGGGTCTTTTTCGCTGAAGCTTTCTTT. Protein: CSIDRVFFAEAFF. Complete variable domain (other parts from reference TRBV29-1 and TRBJ1-1): SAVISQKPSRDICQRGTSLTIQCQVDSQVTMMFWYRQQPGQSLTLIATANQGSEATYESGFVIDKFPISRPNLTFSTLTVSNMSPEDSSIYLCSIDRVFFAEAFFGQGTRLTVV.

This sequence joins TRBV6-1 and TRBJ1-1; the D gene is possibly TRBD1 (5 bases). CDR3 length: 13 residues. CDR1 and CDR2 from the germline V gene are MNHNS and SASEGT. V was shortened by 7 bases and J by 1 base, with 10 bases between the two germline ends. For the CDR3, the DNA is TGTGCCAGCAAGAGGGACCCGAACACTGAAGCTTTCTTT. Translated, it gives CASKRDPNTEAFF.

This chain connects TRBV7-8 to TRBJ2-5; 7 bases map to TRBD2. Per the germline V gene, CDR1 is SGHVS and CDR2 is FQNEAQ. The CDR3 is made up of 15 amino acids. V shed 6 bases and J 4 bases; nucleotides not matched to a gene: 11. CDR3 sequence (DNA): TGTGCCAGCAGTTATAGCAACGGGAGGTTAGAGACCCAGTACTTC. It specifies CASSYSNGRLETQYF.

The chain uses TRBV7-2 and TRBJ1-5; tentatively, D is TRBD1 (5 bases). CDR1 is SGHTA, CDR2 FQGNSA, per germline. This CDR3 comprises 16 residues. V was trimmed by 3 bases and J by 5 bases, leaving 17 bases between them. The CDR3 loop is CASSFLGGVEDQPQHF. The DNA of the CDR3 is TGTGCCAGCAGCTTCCTAGGAGGGGTGGAGGATCAGCCCCAGCATTTT. Using reference TRBV7-2 and TRBJ1-5 for the parts outside the CDR3, the full variable domain is GAGVSQSPSNKVTEKGKDVELRCDPISGHTALYWYRQSLGQGLEFLIYFQGNSAPDKSGLPSDRFSAERTGGSVSTLTIQRTQQEDSAVYLCASSFLGGVEDQPQHFGDGTRLSIL.

There are a few counts of this clonotype. The chain joins TRBV12-3 or TRBV12-4 to TRBJ2-1; a weak D match, TRBD1 (5 bases). The V gene lost 7 bases and the J gene lost 6 bases, with 16 bases spanning the gap. The CDR3 has 14 amino acids. The CDR3 DNA reads TGTGCCAGCACCCTGGTCGGACACCTCAATGAGCAGTTCTTC. Translating it yields CASTLVGHLNEQFF.

This clonotype has a handful of counts. The chain links TRBV15 to TRBJ1-5; D is ambiguous. CDR1 is LNHNV and CDR2 is YYDKDF in the germline V gene (reference sequence). V lost 1 base and J lost 6, with 16 bases in between. The length of the CDR3 is 16 residues. CDR3 sequence: CATSRGSGRTGQPQHF. In DNA form, the CDR3 reads TGTGCCACCAGCAGAGGGTCGGGGAGGACGGGTCAGCCCCAGCATTTT.

The V and J genes are TRBV6-1 and TRBJ1-1, with D unclear. The CDR3 runs 11 residues. The V gene lost 2 bases and the J gene lost 7 bases, with 5 bases spanning the gap. Per the germline V gene, CDR1 is MNHNS and CDR2 is SASEGT. Here the CDR3 reads CASSEMGEAFF. The CDR3 nucleotides read TGTGCCAGCAGTGAAATGGGTGAAGCTTTCTTT.

This rearrangement joins TRBV2 to TRBJ1-3, with unresolved D. In germline, CDR1 is SNHLY, CDR2 FYNNEI. This CDR3 has 15 residues. V lost 2 bases, J lost 4 bases, and 12 bases lay in between. The CDR3 nucleotides read TGTGCCAGCAGTGAACGACCGCCAGGAGGAAACACCATATATTTT. Translating gives CASSERPPGGNTIYF.

V gene TRBV12-3 or TRBV12-4 combines with J gene TRBJ2-2; 9 nucleotides line up with TRBD2. With 5 bases clipped from V and 7 bases from J, the junction kept 11 bases outside the gene matches. The CDR3 totals 16 residues. The CDR3, as DNA: TGTGCCAGCAGTCCCTCGAGGGCGGGAGGGGTCGGGGAGCTGTTTTTT. Its translation: CASSPSRAGGVGELFF.

This clonotype was recorded a few times. The rearrangement links TRBV24-1 to TRBJ2-5, with TRBD2 matching 9 bases. Trimming took 6 bases from V and 5 from J; bases not matched to a gene: 9. The CDR3 consists of 15 residues. CDR1 and CDR2 (germline): KGHDR, SFDVKD. The chain's CDR3 is CATSKWASGKETQYF. The CDR3 region has the DNA TGTGCCACCAGTAAATGGGCTAGCGGGAAGGAGACCCAGTACTTC.

This clonotype was detected ten times or more. The chain uses TRBV28 and TRBJ2-4; 9 nucleotides match TRBD1. The CDR3 sequence is 16 residues long. The ends lost 2 bases at V and 2 bases at J; junction bases unmatched: 4. The V gene's germline CDR1 is MDHEN and CDR2 SYDVKM. In nucleotides, the CDR3 is TGTGCCAGCAGTTTAGACAGGGGGGCGACCAAAAACATTCAGTACTTC. Its translation: CASSLDRGATKNIQYF.

The rearrangement links TRBV5-1 to TRBJ2-7; D might be TRBD1 or TRBD2, each matching 6 bases. V dropped 4 bases and J dropped 5 bases, with 22 bases sitting between them. CDR1 is SGHRS and CDR2 is YFSETQ in the germline V gene. This CDR3 comprises 16 residues. Here the CDR3 DNA reads TGCGCCAGCAGCGGGTCTGGGGGGCCGCGAGCCGACGAGCAGTACTTC. Its translation: CASSGSGGPRADEQYF. Filled out from reference TRBV5-1 and TRBJ2-7, the complete variable domain reads KAGVTQTPRYLIKTRGQQVTLSCSPISGHRSVSWYQQTPGQGLQFLFEYFSETQRNKGNFPGRFSGRQFSNSRSEMNVSTLELGDSALYLCASSGSGGPRADEQYFGPGTRLTVT.

V and J are TRBV28 and TRBJ2-7; 7 bases agree with TRBD2. This CDR3 is 13 amino acids long. The V segment lost 10 bases and the J segment 0 bases; nucleotides outside the gene matches: 6. In germline, CDR1 is MDHEN, CDR2 SYDVKM. The CDR3 DNA sequence: TGTGCCACCGGCGGGGGATTCTCCTACGAGCAGTACTTC. Translated, it gives CATGGGFSYEQYF.

This sequence joins TRBV6-4 and TRBJ2-2, with 8 positions matching TRBD2. The V gene's germline CDR1 is MRHNA and CDR2 SNTAGT. This CDR3 comprises 16 residues. J gave up 6 bases and V 5 bases, and 11 bases lay outside the gene matches. This CDR3 reads CASSNSGAFRAGELFF. Written as DNA, the CDR3 is TGTGCCAGCAGTAATAGCGGGGCCTTTAGGGCCGGGGAGCTGTTTTTT.

The sample holds a few counts of this clonotype. The genes are TRBV7-6 and TRBJ2-3, with TRBD1 matching 9 bases. CDR1 and CDR2 (germline): SGHVS, FNYEAQ. V dropped 2 bases and J dropped 2; count of bases not matched to a gene: 11. The CDR3 contains 18 residues. The CDR3: CASSLYVETGGYTDTQYF. CDR3 DNA: TGTGCCAGCAGCTTATATGTTGAGACAGGGGGATACACAGATACGCAGTATTTT. Based on the CDR3 plus reference TRBV7-6 and TRBJ2-3, the full variable domain is GAGVSQSPRYKVTKRGQDVALRCDPISGHVSLYWYRQALGQGPEFLTYFNYEAQQDKSGLPNDRFSAERPEGSISTLTIQRTEQRDSAMYRCASSLYVETGGYTDTQYFGPGTRLTVL.

This clonotype showed up many times. The CDR3: CASSYDRDQETQYF. For the CDR3, the DNA is TGCGCCAGCAGCTACGACAGGGACCAAGAGACCCAGTACTTC. The V gene is TRBV5-1, the J gene TRBJ2-5; 7 bases agree with TRBD1. CDR1 and CDR2 from the germline V gene are SGHRS and YFSETQ. The CDR3 runs 14 residues. The junction had 2 bases not matched to a gene; V was cut back by 3 bases and J by 0 bases.

The rearrangement joins TRBV30 to TRBJ2-1; no clear D. Germline values: CDR1 GTSNPN, CDR2 SVGIG (reference sequence). V lost 2 bases to trimming and J lost 6 bases, with 8 bases between them. This CDR3 comprises 12 residues. CDR3 DNA: TGTGCCTGGAGTCTCCCTAGCAATGAGCAGTTCTTC. Its protein product is CAWSLPSNEQFF.

This chain links TRBV20-1 with TRBJ2-7, with TRBD2 identical over 8 bases. Germline CDR1 DFQATT, CDR2 SNEGSKA (reference sequence). J gave up 0 bases and V 5 bases, and 6 bases lay outside the gene matches. This CDR3 spans 14 amino acids. The CDR3 DNA sequence: TGCAGTGCTGAGAGCGGGGGAAGCTCCTACGAGCAGTACTTC. Translation gives CSAESGGSSYEQYF.

The V call is TRBV7-6, the J call TRBJ1-1; 7 positions agree with TRBD1. Germline V gene lookup returns CDR1 SGHVS and CDR2 FNYEAQ. This CDR3 is 14 amino acids long. Trimming at V came to 6 bases and at J to 4 bases, leaving 8 bases not matched to a gene. In nucleotides, the CDR3 is TGTGCCAGCAGACCAAACAGGGGTCGCACTGAAGCTTTCTTT. Translated, it gives CASRPNRGRTEAFF.